This T cell receptor (beta chain) was sequenced in a study of T-cell memory formation after mild COVID-19. One entry per CDR3 protein, called by TCRdb with MiXCR from the 5' RACE reads. Here the sample spans approximately 100,000 distinct CDR3 sequences, around 10% being singletons. V lost 5 bases to trimming and J lost 6 bases; unmatched junction nucleotides: 9. The CDR3 is made up of 14 amino acids. Per the germline V gene, CDR1 is SGHVS and CDR2 is FQNEAQ. This chain connects TRBV7-8 to TRBJ1-2, with 7 bases lining up with TRBD1. The TCR comes from a young man who had mild COVID-19 (a few samples of this study predate the infection). Cell type and time point are not known. Material for sequencing was PBMCs or a T cell subset sorted from them (not recorded which). The CDR3 DNA reads as TGTGCCAGCAGCCGGCGGACAGGATTTGATGGCTACACCTTC. As protein: CASSRRTGFDGYTF.